Listed here are 19 T cell receptor beta chains from one sample, sequenced in a study of long-term antiretroviral therapy in people with HIV. An immunoSEQ assay, version v3.0, was performed at survey level. Clones were sequenced by immunoSEQ multiplex PCR, and TCRdb holds only the in-frame ones, with some missing. This table holds over 30,000 clones, approximately 85% found once. The sample here was unsorted PBMCs, taken 3.1 years after starting antiretroviral therapy. The receptors come from a woman in her 50s with HIV.

CDR3 DNA sequence: TGTGCCTGGAGTGTACTGGGGGTCGGCACTGAAGCTTTCTTT. It specifies CAWSVLGVGTEAFF. The chain joins TRBV30 to TRBJ1-1; possible D gene TRBD1, 5 bases. The CDR3 is 14 amino acids. V was shortened by 0 bases and J by 4 bases, with 12 bases between the two germline ends. The V gene's germline CDR1 is GTSNPN and CDR2 SVGIG (reference sequence).

This clone was found once. The chain is built from TRBV5-6 and TRBJ2-3, with D uncertain. CDR1 is SGHDT, CDR2 YYEEEE, per germline. The CDR3 spans 12 residues. Trimming removed 1 base from V and 4 bases from J, with 4 bases in between. The CDR3 coding sequence is TGTGCCAGCAGCTTGTACTCAGATACGCAGTATTTT. Residues: CASSLYSDTQYF.

The chain links TRBV7-2 to TRBJ2-2; the D is unclear. Germline loops: CDR1 SGHTA, CDR2 FQGNSA. The CDR3 loop spans 13 amino acids. V was cut by 2 bases and J by 1 base, with 2 bases left in between. The CDR3 spells CASSLWNTGELFF. CDR3 DNA sequence: TGTGCCAGCAGCTTATGGAACACCGGGGAGCTGTTTTTT. The full variable domain, completed using reference TRBV7-2 and TRBJ2-2, is GAGVSQSPSNKVTEKGKDVELRCDPISGHTALYWYRQSLGQGLEFLIYFQGNSAPDKSGLPSDRFSAERTGGSVSTLTIQRTQQEDSAVYLCASSLWNTGELFFGEGSRLTVL.

The chain joins TRBV2 to TRBJ1-4; no reliable D call. Trimming took off 7 bases at V and 8 bases at J, with 14 bases between the two ends. The germline V gene encodes CDR1 SNHLY and CDR2 FYNNEI. This CDR3 comprises 13 residues. In nucleotides, the CDR3 is TGTGCCAGCACGTCCCAAATTAAGGAAAAACTGTTTTTT. Translation: CASTSQIKEKLFF.

The chain couples TRBV27 to TRBJ1-5, with D perhaps TRBD1 (5 bases). CDR1 and CDR2 from the germline V gene are MNHEY and SMNVEV (reference sequence). Trimming removed 8 bases from V and 11 bases from J, with 7 bases in between. The CDR3 extends over 9 amino acids. Here the CDR3 DNA reads TGTGCCAGCCGAGGGGCCCAGCATTTT. Protein product: CASRGAQHF.

The chain recombines TRBV4-1 with TRBJ2-1; no clear D gene. Germline CDR1 and CDR2: MGHRA and YSYEKL. V lost 1 base and J lost 7, with 8 bases in between. This CDR3 comprises 13 residues. The CDR3 spells CASSQVWENEQFF. The DNA of the CDR3 is TGCGCCAGCAGCCAAGTTTGGGAAAATGAGCAGTTCTTC.

V is TRBV4-1 and J is TRBJ2-7; D is unclear. From germline, CDR1 is MGHRA and CDR2 YSYEKL. CDR3 length: 14 residues. V was shortened by 2 bases and J by 1 base, with 9 bases between the two germline ends. Written as DNA, the CDR3 is TGCGCCAGCAGCCAATTATATTTGTCCTACGAGCAGTACTTC. It translates to CASSQLYLSYEQYF.

The count of this clone is one. The CDR3 here is CASSLGRGGRTSSYNEQFF. In DNA form, the CDR3 reads TGTGCCAGCAGCTTAGGGCGGGGGGGCCGGACTAGCTCCTACAATGAGCAGTTCTTC. The chain carries TRBV11-3 and TRBJ2-1, with 9 bases lining up with TRBD2. V dropped 1 base and J dropped 0; count of bases not matched to a gene: 10. The germline CDR1 and CDR2 sequences are SGHNT and YENEEA. This CDR3 has 19 residues.

This clone was counted once. The rearrangement uses TRBV7-9 and TRBJ2-3, with TRBD2 matching over 13 bases. CDR3 length: 14 residues. Germline CDR1 and CDR2: SEHNR and FQNEAQ (reference sequence). V dropped 6 bases and J dropped 4; count of bases not matched to a gene: 1. The DNA of the CDR3 is TGTGCCAGCAGGACTAGCGGGGGGCCAGATACGCAGTATTTT. Its translation is CASRTSGGPDTQYF.

This clone was seen once. The V call is TRBV5-1, the J call TRBJ1-2; no firm D call. The CDR3 runs 14 residues. Germline V CDR1 and CDR2: SGHRS, YFSETQ. Trimming left V 0 bases short and J 2 bases short, with 8 bases between. The CDR3 sequence: CASSLETENYGYTF. The CDR3, as DNA: TGCGCCAGCAGCTTGGAGACTGAGAACTATGGCTACACCTTC.

The chain is built from TRBV6-5 and TRBJ1-2, with TRBD1 matching 7 bases. The CDR3 has 16 amino acids. The germline V gene has CDR1 MNHEY and CDR2 SVGAGI. V trimming: 4 bases; J trimming: 8 bases; junction bases outside the gene matches: 16. CDR3 in DNA: TGTGCCAGCAGTTCCGGGGGAGGCAGGGGGTTTGGAGGCTACACCTTC. Amino acid sequence: CASSSGGGRGFGGYTF.

With regard to this clone: One end of the junction is discordant with germline, which a read error may explain. Other DNA sequences in this specimen translate into the identical CDR3. The chain combines TRBV7-7 with TRBJ2-5, with 7 bases aligning to TRBD1. CDR1 and CDR2 from the germline V gene are SSHAT and FNYEAQ (reference sequence). CDR3 length equals 13 residues. CDR3 bases: TGTGCTAGCAGCTTAGGGGGCGGCGAGACCCAGTACTTC. This translates into CASSLGGGETQYF.

This sequence joins TRBV7-9 and TRBJ2-1; 8 bases are shared with TRBD1. Trimming took 10 bases from V and 2 from J; bases not matched to a gene: 7. CDR3 length equals 14 residues. CDR1 is SEHNR, CDR2 FQNEAQ, per germline (reference sequence). CDR3 loop: CATKGQGPYNEQFF. Written as DNA, the CDR3 is TGTGCCACCAAAGGACAGGGTCCCTACAATGAGCAGTTCTTC. The variable domain in full, completed from reference TRBV7-9 and TRBJ2-1, reads DTGVSQNPRHKITKRGQNVTFRCDPISEHNRLYWYRQTLGQGPEFLTYFQNEAQLEKSRLLSDRFSAERPKGSFSTLEIQRTEQGDSAMYLCATKGQGPYNEQFFGPGTRLTVL.

V gene TRBV6-1 combines with J gene TRBJ1-5; D perhaps matches TRBD1 (6 bases). V lost 3 bases to trimming and J lost 5 bases, with 14 bases between them. Germline-derived CDR1 and CDR2 are MNHNS and SASEGT. The CDR3 is 15 amino acids. CDR3 sequence reads: CASSERRGLHQPQHF. In DNA form, the CDR3 reads TGTGCCAGCAGTGAGAGGCGGGGGCTTCATCAGCCCCAGCATTTT.

The chain uses TRBV29-1 and TRBJ1-1, with D unresolved. Germline lookup yields CDR1 SQVTM and CDR2 ANQGSEA. Deletions cut 7 bases from V and 1 base from J, with 10 bases between. The CDR3 totals 12 residues. The CDR3 spells CSAGRSNTEAFF. In DNA, the CDR3 is TGCAGCGCCGGGAGATCGAACACTGAAGCTTTCTTT. The whole variable domain, filled in from reference TRBV29-1 and TRBJ1-1, reads SAVISQKPSRDICQRGTSLTIQCQVDSQVTMMFWYRQQPGQSLTLIATANQGSEATYESGFVIDKFPISRPNLTFSTLTVSNMSPEDSSIYLCSAGRSNTEAFFGQGTRLTVV.

The CDR3 DNA sequence: TGCAGCGTTGTGGGACAAGAGGATACGCAGTATTTT. It yields the protein CSVVGQEDTQYF. The J gene is TRBJ2-3, the V gene TRBV29-1; D possibly corresponds to TRBD1 (6 bases). Trimming pared 4 bases from V and 6 bases from J, leaving 11 bases between. This CDR3 spans 12 amino acids. Per germline, CDR1 SQVTM and CDR2 ANQGSEA.

The chain combines TRBV6-1 with TRBJ2-2; 7 bases map to TRBD1. Germline values: CDR1 MNHNS, CDR2 SASEGT. V shed 6 bases, J shed 2 bases, and the junction held 3 bases outside the gene matches. The CDR3 is 14 amino acids. The CDR3 sequence: CASRGTVNTGELFF. CDR3 DNA sequence: TGTGCCAGCAGAGGGACAGTTAACACCGGGGAGCTGTTTTTT.

The J gene is TRBJ2-1, the V gene TRBV5-6, with 7 bases matching TRBD1. CDR3 length equals 16 residues. V was clipped by 0 bases and J by 1 base; unmatched bases: 4. Germline assignment: CDR1 SGHDT and CDR2 YYEEEE. The CDR3 nucleotides are TGTGCCAGCAGCTTGGTGAGGGGACAGTCCTACAATGAGCAGTTCTTC. Translation gives CASSLVRGQSYNEQFF. Looking up the rest from reference TRBV5-6 and TRBJ2-1 gives the full variable domain: DAGVTQSPTHLIKTRGQQVTLRCSPKSGHDTVSWYQQALGQGPQFIFQYYEEEERQRGNFPDRFSGHQFPNYSSELNVNALLLGDSALYLCASSLVRGQSYNEQFFGPGTRLTVL.

CDR3 sequence (DNA): TGCGCCAGCAGCCCCCGTAGCGGGGGGCCAACCTACGAGCAGTACTTC. It is translated as CASSPRSGGPTYEQYF. The chain employs TRBV5-1 and TRBJ2-7; 10 bases fit TRBD2. The germline V gene has CDR1 SGHRS and CDR2 YFSETQ. The CDR3 totals 16 residues. Trimming at V came to 4 bases and at J to 2 bases, leaving 9 bases not matched to a gene.